A single sample gave rise to the 30 T cell receptor beta chains below, sequenced in a study of shared clonotypes between healthy human individuals. Sequencing used immunoSEQ multiplex PCR; TCRdb keeps in-frame clones, though not all of them. The sample holds approximately 440,000 clones; over 60% are singletons and the top ten take around 11%. Sequencing used PBMCs. The receptors were gathered from a woman aged 40-49 years in good health. Some clones in this sample may be carry-over from other donors' samples.

The V call is TRBV5-1, the J call TRBJ1-4, with D possibly matching TRBD1 (6 bases). Germline V lookup: CDR1 SGHRS, CDR2 YFSETQ. The CDR3 length is 15 residues. V dropped 4 bases and J dropped 7 bases, with 17 bases sitting between them. The CDR3 reads CASSGGAGAAEKLFF. The CDR3 coding sequence is TGCGCCAGCAGCGGAGGGGCAGGGGCGGCTGAAAAACTGTTTTTT.

On this clone itself: This may arise from a read error, as a much more abundant clone is one base away. The rearrangement links TRBV5-4 to TRBJ2-1, with D uncertain. Germline V lookup: CDR1 SGHNT, CDR2 YYREEE (reference sequence). V dropped 2 bases and J dropped 6 bases, with 6 bases sitting between them. This CDR3 is 12 amino acids long. The CDR3 here is CASSFWSNEQFF. CDR3 DNA: TGTGCCAGCAGCTTCTGGAGCAATGAGCAGTTCTTC.

The table lists this clone with a few counts. The chain carries TRBV12-5 and TRBJ2-1, with 15 bases lining up with TRBD2. The CDR3 is 22 residues long. After removal of 1 base from V and 1 base from J, the junction contained 14 bases not matched to a gene. The germline V gene encodes CDR1 LGHNT and CDR2 FRNRAP. CDR3 bases: TGTGCTAGTGGTTTGGCTGTCCCCGGACTAGCGGGAGGGCCGCCTTCCTACAATGAGCAGTTCTTC. Protein: CASGLAVPGLAGGPPSYNEQFF.

This clone appeared a single time. The J gene is TRBJ2-3, the V gene TRBV28; D is undetermined. With 3 bases removed from V and 5 bases from J, the gap between germline ends came to 15 bases. Germline CDR1 reads MDHEN; CDR2 reads SYDVKM. This CDR3 has 15 amino acids. In DNA, the CDR3 is TGTGCCAGCAGTTTGGGATACAACTTAGGAGATACGCAGTATTTT. It is translated as CASSLGYNLGDTQYF.

J is TRBJ1-4 and V is TRBV9; D gene unclear. Trimming shortened V by 2 bases and J by 8 bases, and 13 bases separated the two germline ends. Germline V gene sequence: CDR1 SGDLS, CDR2 YYNGEE. The CDR3 runs to 14 residues. The CDR3 reads CASSVDGDGEKLFF. For the CDR3, the DNA is TGTGCCAGCAGCGTCGACGGAGACGGGGAAAAACTGTTTTTT.

By share, this clone ranks as medium-sized. Other DNA sequences within the sample encode an identical CDR3. The rearrangement links TRBV5-8 to TRBJ1-5, with TRBD1 matching over 12 bases. Looked up from germline, CDR1 is SGHTS and CDR2 is YDEGEE. The CDR3 extends over 14 amino acids. With V trimmed by 7 bases and J by 3 bases, 2 bases remained unmatched. CDR3 sequence reads: CASGTGGLNQPQHF. CDR3 nucleotide sequence: TGTGCCAGCGGGACAGGGGGCCTCAATCAGCCCCAGCATTTT.

In its sample, this clone was seen once. Written as DNA, the CDR3 is TGCGCCAGCAGTGAGACTAGCGGGATGGGAAATGAGCAGTTCTTC. The encoded protein is CASSETSGMGNEQFF. The chain uses TRBV10-1 and TRBJ2-1; 10 bases are a match to TRBD2. The CDR3 has 15 residues. Germline trimming cut 2 bases from V and 7 bases from J; bases unmatched to any gene: 5. In germline, CDR1 is WNHNN, CDR2 SYGVQD (reference sequence).

This rearrangement joins TRBV20-1 to TRBJ2-1; unclear D gene. CDR3 length: 11 amino acids. V gave up 4 bases and J gave up 4 bases, with 5 bases separating them. The germline CDR1 and CDR2 sequences are DFQATT and SNEGSKA (reference sequence). CDR3 in DNA: TGCAGTGCTAAAGGGTACAATGAGCAGTTCTTC. It codes for CSAKGYNEQFF.

This chain links TRBV29-1 with TRBJ2-5, with 7 bases identical to TRBD1. Germline V gene data show CDR1 as SQVTM and CDR2 as ANQGSEA. With V trimmed by 7 bases and J by 5 bases, 4 bases remained unmatched. CDR3 length: 11 amino acids. CDR3 coding DNA: TGCAGCGAAGACAGGGAGGAGACCCAGTACTTC. This encodes CSEDREETQYF.

This clone was seen a single time. The rearrangement uses TRBV6-1 and TRBJ2-7, with D unresolved. The CDR3 is 14 residues long. The germline gives CDR1 MNHNS, CDR2 SASEGT. V dropped 5 bases and J dropped 0 bases, with 11 bases sitting between them. As DNA, the CDR3 is TGTGCCAGCAGTCCTGACCCGAGCTCCTACGAGCAGTACTTC. Residues: CASSPDPSSYEQYF.

The chain joins TRBV10-3 to TRBJ2-7; tentative D call: TRBD1 (6 bases). The CDR3 sequence is 14 residues long. V lost 2 bases, J lost 1 base, and 9 bases lay in between. The germline CDR1 and CDR2 sequences are ENHRY and SYGVKD. As DNA, the CDR3 is TGTGCCATCAGTGAGAGGGACACTTCCTACGAGCAGTACTTC. Translating it yields CAISERDTSYEQYF.

Points on this clone: It differs at one base from a far larger clone, so likely a read error. V and J are TRBV30 and TRBJ2-3, with 12 bases lining up with TRBD2. The V gene's germline CDR1 is GTSNPN and CDR2 SVGIG (reference sequence). The CDR3 covers 16 residues. CDR3: CARSVPSGRATDTQYF. The CDR3 nucleotides read TGTGCCCGGAGTGTCCCTAGCGGGAGGGCTACAGATACGCAGTATTTT.

The chain's CDR3 is CASSQGGVADVQETQYF. DNA for the CDR3: TGTGCCAGCAGCCAGGGAGGGGTAGCCGACGTCCAAGAGACCCAGTACTTC. V usage is TRBV11-2 and J usage is TRBJ2-5, with 7 bases aligning to TRBD2. The V gene end was trimmed by 5 bases and the J gene end by 1 base; junction bases not matched to a gene: 13. Germline-derived CDR1 and CDR2 are SGHAT and FQNNGV. CDR3 size: 17 residues. Full variable domain (outside the CDR3, taken from reference TRBV11-2 and TRBJ2-5): EAGVAQSPRYKIIEKRQSVAFWCNPISGHATLYWYQQILGQGPKLLIQFQNNGVVDDSQLPKDRFSAERLKGVDSTLKIQPAKLEDSAVYLCASSQGGVADVQETQYFGPGTRLLVL.

This clone was detected only a few times. V usage is TRBV6-5 and J usage is TRBJ2-7; the D is unclear. The CDR3 is made up of 11 amino acids. CDR1 is MNHEY, CDR2 SVGAGI, per germline. V was trimmed by 8 bases and J by 3 bases, leaving 8 bases between them. CDR3 in amino acids: CASGPRYEQYF. CDR3 sequence (DNA): TGTGCCAGCGGACCACGCTACGAGCAGTACTTC.

This clone has ten or more counts. This rearrangement joins TRBV15 to TRBJ2-7; D uncertain. The germline gives CDR1 LNHNV, CDR2 YYDKDF (reference sequence). The germline V and J ends were trimmed by 6 bases and 1 base, with 10 bases remaining between them. The CDR3 extends over 13 amino acids. In nucleotides, the CDR3 is TGTGCCACCAGTCAATTTGGGTCCTACGAGCAGTACTTC. It encodes CATSQFGSYEQYF. The variable domain in full, with the rest retrieved from reference TRBV15 and TRBJ2-7, is DAMVIQNPRYQVTQFGKPVTLSCSQTLNHNVMYWYQQKSSQAPKLLFHYYDKDFNNEADTPDNFQSRRPNTSFCFLDIRSPGLGDTAMYLCATSQFGSYEQYFGPGTRLTVT.

As for this clone: Only one base separates this from a far larger clonotype, so it likely reflects a read error. The chain uses TRBV7-9 and TRBJ2-5; 13 nucleotides align to TRBD2. The CDR3 consists of 15 residues. Looked up from germline, CDR1 is SEHNR and CDR2 is FQNEAQ (reference sequence). Trimming at V came to 4 bases and at J to 5 bases, leaving 4 bases not matched to a gene. CDR3 amino acids: CASSSPTSGRETQYF. The CDR3 DNA follows: TGTGCCAGCAGCTCACCGACTAGCGGGAGGGAGACCCAGTACTTC.

In regard to this clone: One junction end disagrees with the germline gene, perhaps due to a read error. The chain has TRBV7-8 and TRBJ2-5; 12 positions agree with TRBD1. The CDR3 totals 15 residues. The V gene's germline CDR1 is SGHVS and CDR2 FQNEAQ. CDR3 amino acids: CASTLGDRGRETQYF. DNA of the CDR3: TGTGCCAGCACCTTAGGGGACAGGGGGCGAGAGACCCAGTACTTC. Complete variable domain (other parts from reference TRBV7-8 and TRBJ2-5): GAGVSQSPRYKVAKRGQDVALRCDPISGHVSLFWYQQALGQGPEFLTYFQNEAQLDKSGLPSDRFFAERPEGSVSTLKIQRTQQEDSAVYLCASTLGDRGRETQYFGPGTRLLVL.

The V gene is TRBV5-1, the J gene TRBJ1-2, with TRBD1 identical over 9 bases. V lost 0 bases and J lost 7; bases outside the gene matches: 7. Looked up from germline, CDR1 is SGHRS and CDR2 is YFSETQ. This CDR3 region has 15 residues. The CDR3 here is CASSLVGDRVGGYTF. The CDR3 bases are TGCGCCAGCAGCTTGGTTGGGGACAGGGTTGGTGGCTACACCTTC.

This clone was seen repeatedly, ten times or more. The chain recombines TRBV7-6 with TRBJ2-7; TRBD2 aligns across 8 bases. The V and J ends lost 0 bases and 2 bases, in that order; junction bases with no gene match: 9. Germline V gives CDR1 SGHVS, CDR2 FNYEAQ. The CDR3 covers 17 residues. The CDR3 here is CASSLAHSGGSPYEQYF. Here the CDR3 DNA reads TGTGCCAGCAGCTTAGCGCATTCGGGAGGGAGCCCCTACGAGCAGTACTTC.

The chain combines TRBV6-5 with TRBJ2-7, with D perhaps given as TRBD1 or TRBD2 (6 bases each). V was pared by 0 bases and J by 3 bases, with 12 bases between. The CDR3 covers 15 residues. Germline V gene lookup returns CDR1 MNHEY and CDR2 SVGAGI. CDR3 residues: CASSYSPGGGYEQYF. The CDR3 bases are TGTGCCAGCAGTTACTCCCCCGGAGGGGGCTACGAGCAGTACTTC.

The chain uses TRBV7-6 and TRBJ2-3, with 8 bases matching TRBD1. This CDR3 has 14 amino acids. CDR1 and CDR2 from the germline V gene are SGHVS and FNYEAQ. V trimming: 4 bases; J trimming: 1 base; junction bases outside the gene matches: 1. CDR3: CASSSGQGTDTQYF. For the CDR3, the DNA is TGTGCCAGCAGCTCGGGACAGGGCACAGATACGCAGTATTTT.

The count of this clone is one. The genes are TRBV5-1 and TRBJ1-4; no definite D call. The V end was cut by 0 bases, the J end by 8 bases, with 11 bases between. CDR3 size: 14 residues. Germline assignment: CDR1 SGHRS and CDR2 YFSETQ. The CDR3: CASSLGEGREKLFF. The CDR3 nucleotides are TGCGCCAGCAGCTTGGGTGAAGGGAGGGAAAAACTGTTTTTT.

This clone was counted only a few times. The rearrangement links TRBV5-4 to TRBJ1-1; a possible D gene is TRBD1 (6 bases). V dropped 2 bases and J dropped 2 bases, with 16 bases sitting between them. This CDR3 contains 16 residues. Germline V gene lookup returns CDR1 SGHNT and CDR2 YYREEE (reference sequence). The CDR3 region is CASSLGAGRGNTEAFF. CDR3 DNA sequence: TGTGCCAGCAGCTTAGGGGCCGGCAGGGGAAACACTGAAGCTTTCTTT.

This clone was observed once. In DNA, the CDR3 is TGTGCCAGCAGCTTGGGGGACAGTAACTATGGCTACACCTTC. As protein: CASSLGDSNYGYTF. This chain connects TRBV5-5 to TRBJ1-2; the match to TRBD1 covers 7 bases. The length of the CDR3 is 14 residues. The junction had 0 bases not matched to a gene; V was cut back by 0 bases and J by 1 base. From germline, CDR1 is SGHKS and CDR2 YYEKEE (reference sequence).

This clone turned up a few times. The gene calls are TRBV6-4 and TRBJ2-2; D is unclear. V lost 4 bases and J 2 bases, leaving 5 bases between the germline ends. The CDR3 loop spans 13 amino acids. In germline, CDR1 is MRHNA, CDR2 SNTAGT. The CDR3 region has the DNA TGTGCCAGCAGTGCCCTAAACACCGGGGAGCTGTTTTTT. Its translation is CASSALNTGELFF.

The chain uses TRBV6-1 and TRBJ2-3; D gene unclear. Trimming cost V 1 base and J 2 bases, with 1 base left between them. From germline, CDR1 is MNHNS and CDR2 SASEGT. The CDR3 length is 12 residues. CDR3 sequence: CASSEDTDTQYF. Here the CDR3 DNA reads TGTGCCAGCAGTGAAGACACAGATACGCAGTATTTT.

The rearrangement uses TRBV9 and TRBJ2-1; 7 bases line up with TRBD2. V gave up 4 bases and J gave up 8 bases; unmatched junction bases: 9. Germline CDR1 SGDLS, CDR2 YYNGEE. There are 14 residues in the CDR3. The DNA of the CDR3 is TGTGCCAGCAGCCTCCGGGGAGGGCTCCATGAGCAGTTCTTC. Its protein product is CASSLRGGLHEQFF.

A word on this clone: Other DNA sequences within the sample encode an identical CDR3. This sequence joins TRBV5-1 and TRBJ2-7; D not resolved. CDR1 and CDR2 from the germline V gene are SGHRS and YFSETQ. CDR3 length: 14 amino acids. V dropped 2 bases and J dropped 0 bases, with 9 bases sitting between them. The CDR3 region has the DNA TGCGCCAGCAGCTTACAACCGAGCTCCTACGAGCAGTACTTC. Translation gives CASSLQPSSYEQYF. The whole variable domain, remainder taken from reference TRBV5-1 and TRBJ2-7, is KAGVTQTPRYLIKTRGQQVTLSCSPISGHRSVSWYQQTPGQGLQFLFEYFSETQRNKGNFPGRFSGRQFSNSRSEMNVSTLELGDSALYLCASSLQPSSYEQYFGPGTRLTVT.

This clone is a singleton in its sample. This rearrangement joins TRBV7-2 to TRBJ1-1; D unresolved. Germline lookup yields CDR1 SGHTA and CDR2 FQGNSA. The CDR3 contains 14 residues. Trimming left V 1 base short and J 6 bases short, with 12 bases between. As DNA, the CDR3 is TGTGCCAGCAGCTTAGATCGCGTCAGTCCTGAAGCTTTCTTT. Translated: CASSLDRVSPEAFF.

This sequence joins TRBV7-6 and TRBJ2-7; TRBD1 is a possible D gene (5 bases). The CDR3 spans 14 residues. V lost 1 base, J lost 4 bases, and 11 bases lay in between. The germline V gene has CDR1 SGHVS and CDR2 FNYEAQ. The CDR3 region has the DNA TGTGCCAGCAGCTTAGGGTCGGCAGGGTACGAGCAGTACTTC. Translation gives CASSLGSAGYEQYF.